These 17 T cell receptor beta chains originate from one sample sequenced in a study of cytomegalovirus exposure and HLA in healthy donors. PCR was performed using 60 Vbeta and 13 Jbeta primers. Sequencing used immunoSEQ multiplex PCR; TCRdb keeps in-frame clones, though not all of them. The sample holds under 250,000 clones, around 78% seen once. Sample: PBMCs. The receptors shown here come from a man aged 30-40 years in good health and CMV-seronegative.

This clone has only a few counts. This chain uses TRBV5-1 with TRBJ2-7; no reliable D call. Trimming left V 1 base short and J 5 bases short, with 7 bases between. The CDR3 loop spans 12 amino acids. Germline lookup yields CDR1 SGHRS and CDR2 YFSETQ. The CDR3 nucleotides read TGCGCCAGCAGCTTGAACAGCCACGAGCAGTACTTC. Translation: CASSLNSHEQYF.

The chain employs TRBV7-9 and TRBJ2-5; D might be TRBD2 (6 bases). Germline V gives CDR1 SEHNR, CDR2 FQNEAQ (reference sequence). The CDR3 sequence is 14 residues long. Trimming pared 1 base from V and 3 bases from J, leaving 9 bases between. The CDR3 here is CASSLVVAEETQYF. The CDR3 nucleotides read TGTGCCAGCAGCTTAGTCGTAGCGGAAGAGACCCAGTACTTC.

This sequence joins TRBV9 and TRBJ2-2; 9 bases are shared with TRBD1. The CDR3 is made up of 18 amino acids. V shed 0 bases, J shed 5 bases, and the junction held 11 bases outside the gene matches. Germline CDR1 reads SGDLS; CDR2 reads YYNGEE. The CDR3 DNA reads TGTGCCAGCAGCGTAGCGTTGGTGGGACAGGGAAAAACCGGGGAGCTGTTTTTT. This encodes CASSVALVGQGKTGELFF. The full variable domain, with the rest looked up from reference TRBV9 and TRBJ2-2, is DSGVTQTPKHLITATGQRVTLRCSPRSGDLSVYWYQQSLDQGLQFLIQYYNGEERAKGNILERFSAQQFPDLHSELNLSSLELGDSALYFCASSVALVGQGKTGELFFGEGSRLTVL.

This clone was seen just once. The chain recombines TRBV5-4 with TRBJ2-3; 12 nucleotides match TRBD2. The V segment lost 3 bases and the J segment 3 bases; nucleotides outside the gene matches: 5. This CDR3 is 16 amino acids long. CDR1 and CDR2 (germline): SGHNT, YYREEE (reference sequence). CDR3 coding DNA: TGTGCCAGCAGCTCCCGGACTAGCGGGGAAACAGATACGCAGTATTTT. Translation gives CASSSRTSGETDTQYF.

V usage is TRBV7-8 and J usage is TRBJ1-2, with a tentative D call TRBD1 (5 bases). The CDR3 totals 14 residues. The germline CDR1 and CDR2 sequences are SGHVS and FQNEAQ. V lost 0 bases and J 4 bases, leaving 9 bases between the germline ends. CDR3 sequence: CASSLAGQSYGYTF. The CDR3 region has the DNA TGTGCCAGCAGCTTAGCGGGGCAGAGCTATGGCTACACCTTC.

The J gene is TRBJ1-3, the V gene TRBV25-1; the match to TRBD1 covers 8 bases. The length of the CDR3 is 18 residues. V shed 3 bases, J shed 4 bases, and the junction held 14 bases outside the gene matches. CDR1 and CDR2 from the germline V gene are MGHDK and SYGVNS. The CDR3 region has the DNA TGTGCCAGCAGTGATCCCAGGGCATCAGGGGGCGCCGGAAACACCATATATTTT. Translated, it gives CASSDPRASGGAGNTIYF.

The chain carries TRBV5-1 and TRBJ1-1; TRBD1 matches 9 bases. Germline trimming cut 3 bases from V and 0 bases from J; bases unmatched to any gene: 3. The CDR3 is made up of 15 amino acids. Germline V lookup: CDR1 SGHRS, CDR2 YFSETQ. The CDR3 sequence: CASSSGQGLNTEAFF. The CDR3 DNA is TGCGCCAGCAGCTCGGGACAGGGTTTGAACACTGAAGCTTTCTTT.

This rearrangement joins TRBV13 to TRBJ1-1; D is perhaps TRBD1 (5 bases). Trimming stripped 0 bases from V and 3 bases from J, with 14 bases between. CDR1 PRHDT and CDR2 FYEKMQ come from the germline V gene (reference sequence). The CDR3 totals 16 residues. CDR3 sequence reads: CASSLGRWGRDTEAFF. CDR3 DNA sequence: TGTGCCAGCAGCTTAGGCCGGTGGGGCAGGGACACTGAAGCTTTCTTT.

This chain joins TRBV13 and TRBJ1-2; TRBD1 matches at 8 bases. Losses at the gene ends were 5 bases for V and 3 bases for J; bases not matched to a gene: 5. The CDR3 length is 14 residues. In germline, CDR1 is PRHDT, CDR2 FYEKMQ (reference sequence). CDR3 protein: CASSLGQGDYGYTF. Written as DNA, the CDR3 is TGTGCCAGCAGCCTCGGACAGGGTGACTATGGCTACACCTTC. Together with reference TRBV13 and TRBJ1-2, the CDR3 gives the full variable domain: AAGVIQSPRHLIKEKRETATLKCYPIPRHDTVYWYQQGPGQDPQFLISFYEKMQSDKGSIPDRFSAQQFSDYHSELNMSSLELGDSALYFCASSLGQGDYGYTFGSGTRLTVV.

This chain uses TRBV7-2 with TRBJ1-5; D uncertain. V shed 5 bases and J shed 0 bases, with 23 bases lying between them. Germline V gives CDR1 SGHTA, CDR2 FQGNSA. This CDR3 spans 19 amino acids. In DNA form, the CDR3 reads TGTGCCAGCAGCCCCACCCGGGTCATGAACCTCTTTAGCAATCAGCCCCAGCATTTT. It codes for CASSPTRVMNLFSNQPQHF.

The table lists this clone with a few counts. The V gene is TRBV6-5, the J gene TRBJ2-6, with D hard to call. Germline CDR1 is MNHEY and CDR2 is SVGAGI. The V end lost 5 bases, the J end lost 5 bases, and 10 bases lay between the germline ends. This CDR3 contains 14 residues. The CDR3 is CASSAGFWANVLTF. CDR3 nucleotide sequence: TGTGCCAGCAGTGCCGGTTTCTGGGCCAACGTCCTGACTTTC.

The V gene is TRBV30, the J gene TRBJ1-6; D is undetermined. V was cut by 3 bases and J by 7 bases, with 7 bases left in between. From germline, CDR1 is GTSNPN and CDR2 SVGIG (reference sequence). There are 12 residues in the CDR3. The CDR3: CAWRRENSPLHF. CDR3 DNA sequence: TGTGCCTGGAGGAGGGAGAATTCACCCCTCCACTTT.

The chain recombines TRBV7-9 with TRBJ1-6, with D uncertain. V gave up 8 bases and J gave up 2 bases, with 13 bases separating them. The CDR3 sequence is 15 residues long. Per germline, CDR1 SEHNR and CDR2 FQNEAQ (reference sequence). The CDR3 coding sequence is TGTGCCAGCGTTCTAACTTCCACCTATAATTCACCCCTCCACTTT. Its translation: CASVLTSTYNSPLHF.

V gene TRBV5-1 combines with J gene TRBJ2-3; the match to TRBD2 covers 8 bases. The CDR3 totals 17 residues. Germline V gene lookup returns CDR1 SGHRS and CDR2 YFSETQ. The V segment lost 0 bases and the J segment 3 bases; nucleotides outside the gene matches: 9. The chain's CDR3 is CASSLGLLAAGTDTQYF. The DNA of the CDR3 is TGCGCCAGCAGCTTGGGGCTACTAGCGGCGGGTACAGATACGCAGTATTTT. Filled out from reference TRBV5-1 and TRBJ2-3, the complete variable domain reads KAGVTQTPRYLIKTRGQQVTLSCSPISGHRSVSWYQQTPGQGLQFLFEYFSETQRNKGNFPGRFSGRQFSNSRSEMNVSTLELGDSALYLCASSLGLLAAGTDTQYFGPGTRLTVL.

The rearrangement links TRBV30 to TRBJ2-2; D might be TRBD2 (5 bases). Per the germline V gene, CDR1 is GTSNPN and CDR2 is SVGIG (reference sequence). The CDR3 has 14 amino acids. V was cut by 5 bases and J by 2 bases, with 12 bases left in between. Here the CDR3 DNA reads TGTGCCTGGGCCCCCGGAGGTAACACCGGGGAGCTGTTTTTT. Translated, it gives CAWAPGGNTGELFF.

The chain uses TRBV14 and TRBJ1-1; a weak D match, TRBD1 (5 bases). Germline CDR1 SGHDN, CDR2 FVKESK. Trimming stripped 4 bases from V and 8 bases from J, with 11 bases between. The CDR3 is 12 residues long. Here the CDR3 reads CASSRYRYEAFF. CDR3 nucleotide sequence: TGTGCCAGCAGCCGGTACAGGTACGAAGCTTTCTTT.

The genes are TRBV4-1 and TRBJ2-7; 12 positions match TRBD1. The CDR3 loop spans 14 amino acids. Unmatched junction bases numbered 7, after V lost 9 bases and J lost 4 bases. Germline V gene lookup returns CDR1 MGHRA and CDR2 YSYEKL. The CDR3 DNA reads as TGCGCCAGTCAAGGGACAGGGGGCGGATACGAGCAGTACTTC. Translating gives CASQGTGGGYEQYF.